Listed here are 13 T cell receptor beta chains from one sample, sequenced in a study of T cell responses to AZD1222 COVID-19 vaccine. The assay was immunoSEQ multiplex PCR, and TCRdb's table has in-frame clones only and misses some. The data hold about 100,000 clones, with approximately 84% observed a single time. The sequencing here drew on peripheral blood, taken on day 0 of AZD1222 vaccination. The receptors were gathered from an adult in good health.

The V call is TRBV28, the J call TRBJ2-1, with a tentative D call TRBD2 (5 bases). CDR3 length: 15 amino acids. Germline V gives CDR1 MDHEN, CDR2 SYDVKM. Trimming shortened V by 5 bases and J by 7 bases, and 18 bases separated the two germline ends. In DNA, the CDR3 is TGTGCCAGCAGTCCGGACTCCACACCGGGGAATGAGCAGTTCTTC. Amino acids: CASSPDSTPGNEQFF.

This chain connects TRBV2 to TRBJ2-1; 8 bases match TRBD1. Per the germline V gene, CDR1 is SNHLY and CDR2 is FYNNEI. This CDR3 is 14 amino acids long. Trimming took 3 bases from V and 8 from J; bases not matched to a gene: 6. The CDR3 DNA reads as TGTGCCAGCAGTGATCCAGGGGGCATGGATGAGCAGTTCTTC. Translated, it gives CASSDPGGMDEQFF.

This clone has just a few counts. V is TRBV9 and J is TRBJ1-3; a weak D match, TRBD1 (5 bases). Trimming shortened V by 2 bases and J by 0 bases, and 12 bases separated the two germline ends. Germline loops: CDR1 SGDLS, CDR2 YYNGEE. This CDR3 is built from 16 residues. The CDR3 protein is CASSVAGQSSGNTIYF. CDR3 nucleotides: TGTGCCAGCAGCGTTGCGGGGCAGAGCTCTGGAAACACCATATATTTT. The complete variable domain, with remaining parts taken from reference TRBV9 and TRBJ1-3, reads DSGVTQTPKHLITATGQRVTLRCSPRSGDLSVYWYQQSLDQGLQFLIQYYNGEERAKGNILERFSAQQFPDLHSELNLSSLELGDSALYFCASSVAGQSSGNTIYFGEGSWLTVV.

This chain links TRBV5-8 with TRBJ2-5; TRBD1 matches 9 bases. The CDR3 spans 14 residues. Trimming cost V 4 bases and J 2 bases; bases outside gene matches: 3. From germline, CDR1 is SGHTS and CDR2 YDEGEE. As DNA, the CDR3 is TGTGCCAGCAGCATTGGGACAGGGCAAGAGACCCAGTACTTC. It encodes CASSIGTGQETQYF.

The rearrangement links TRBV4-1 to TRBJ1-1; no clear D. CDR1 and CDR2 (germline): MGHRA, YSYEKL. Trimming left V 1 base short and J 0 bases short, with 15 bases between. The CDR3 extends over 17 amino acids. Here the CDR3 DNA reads TGCGCCAGCAGCCAAGTTATCGTCCGACGTATGAACACTGAAGCTTTCTTT. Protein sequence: CASSQVIVRRMNTEAFF.

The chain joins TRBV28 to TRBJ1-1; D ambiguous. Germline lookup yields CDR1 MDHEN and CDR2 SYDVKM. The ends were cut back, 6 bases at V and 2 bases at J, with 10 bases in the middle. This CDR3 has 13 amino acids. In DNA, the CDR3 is TGTGCCAGCAGGGAACAGTACAACACTGAAGCTTTCTTT. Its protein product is CASREQYNTEAFF.

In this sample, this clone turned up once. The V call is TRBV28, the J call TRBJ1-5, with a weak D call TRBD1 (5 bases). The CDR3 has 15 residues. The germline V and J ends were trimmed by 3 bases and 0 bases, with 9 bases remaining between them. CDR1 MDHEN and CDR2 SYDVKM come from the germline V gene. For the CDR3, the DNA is TGTGCCAGCAGTTTTATAGGGGATAGCAATCAGCCCCAGCATTTT. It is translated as CASSFIGDSNQPQHF.

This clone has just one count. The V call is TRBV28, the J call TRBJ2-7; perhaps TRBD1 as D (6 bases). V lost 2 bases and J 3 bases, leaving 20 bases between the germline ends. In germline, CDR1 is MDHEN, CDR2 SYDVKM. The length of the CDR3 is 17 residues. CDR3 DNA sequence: TGTGCCAGCAGTTTAGGGATTCTCCGGGACACAAACTACGAGCAGTACTTC. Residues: CASSLGILRDTNYEQYF.

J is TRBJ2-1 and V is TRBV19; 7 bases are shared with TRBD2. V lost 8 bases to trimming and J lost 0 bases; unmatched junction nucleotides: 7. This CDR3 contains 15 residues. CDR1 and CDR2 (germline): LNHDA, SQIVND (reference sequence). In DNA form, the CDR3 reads TGTGCCAGTGGGGATGGCGGGAGCTCCTACAATGAGCAGTTCTTC. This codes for CASGDGGSSYNEQFF.

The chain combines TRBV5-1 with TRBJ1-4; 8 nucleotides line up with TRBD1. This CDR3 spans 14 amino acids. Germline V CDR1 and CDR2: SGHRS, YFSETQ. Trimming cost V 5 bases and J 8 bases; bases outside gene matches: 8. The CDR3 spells CASRSTGAGEKLFF. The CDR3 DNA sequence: TGCGCCAGCAGGTCGACAGGGGCGGGAGAAAAACTGTTTTTT. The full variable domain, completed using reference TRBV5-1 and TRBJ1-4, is KAGVTQTPRYLIKTRGQQVTLSCSPISGHRSVSWYQQTPGQGLQFLFEYFSETQRNKGNFPGRFSGRQFSNSRSEMNVSTLELGDSALYLCASRSTGAGEKLFFGSGTQLSVL.

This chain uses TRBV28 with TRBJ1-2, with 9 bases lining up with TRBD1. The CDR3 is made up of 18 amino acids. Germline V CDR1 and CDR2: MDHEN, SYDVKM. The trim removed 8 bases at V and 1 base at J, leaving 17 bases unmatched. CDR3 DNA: TGTGCCAGCGGTACAGGGGGCGCGCATTTAATCCTTAACTATGGCTACACCTTC. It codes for CASGTGGAHLILNYGYTF.

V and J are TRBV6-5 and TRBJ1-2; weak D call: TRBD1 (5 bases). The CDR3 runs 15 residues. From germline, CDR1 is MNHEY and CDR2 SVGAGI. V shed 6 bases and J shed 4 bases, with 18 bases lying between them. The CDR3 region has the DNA TGTGCCAGCAGCCAACCCCTGGGGACCGGCTATGGCTACACCTTC. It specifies CASSQPLGTGYGYTF.

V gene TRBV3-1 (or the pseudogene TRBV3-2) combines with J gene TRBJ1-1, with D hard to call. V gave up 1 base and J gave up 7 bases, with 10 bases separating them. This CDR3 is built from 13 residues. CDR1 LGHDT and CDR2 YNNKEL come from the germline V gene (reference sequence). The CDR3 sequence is CASSQVAGFEAFF. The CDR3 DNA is TGTGCCAGCAGCCAAGTGGCCGGATTTGAAGCTTTCTTT.